Described below is a single TCR beta chain sequence and its context. Study processing details: Counts of nucleated cells, estimated from reference gene primer amplification, were obtained. Assay used: immunoSEQ multiplex PCR; TCRdb lists only in-frame clones, some missing. V and J calls and clone size follow that table, whereas D and trimming were derived from the DNA. The data contain 350,000 to 450,000 clones, 85% to 90% of them singletons. Germline CDR1 and CDR2: SGDLS and YYNGEE. Trimming shortened V by 0 bases and J by 0 bases, and 13 bases separated the two germline ends. The length of the CDR3 is 18 residues. This record comes from a study of blood T cell repertoires in COVID-19. Whole-study context: Samples taken during acute and convalescent COVID-19 were collected in the United States, Italy and Spain. In each case, the material was cDNA or gDNA derived from T cells, B-cell-depleted T cells, or PBMCs.

Sequencing was done on a sample of peripheral blood. The chain employs TRBV9 and TRBJ2-6; D is undetermined. This receptor was obtained from a human donor in a cohort sampled during active COVID-19. As DNA, the CDR3 is TGTGCCAGCAGCGTAGGGGCAGTTGCCTTCTCTGGGGCCAACGTCCTGACTTTC. Translated, it gives CASSVGAVAFSGANVLTF.